This TCR beta chain was identified in a study of T cell responses to AZD1222 COVID-19 vaccine. This clone was recorded only once. The CDR3 spans 15 residues. Germline values: CDR1 SGDLS, CDR2 YYNGEE. Trimming took off 0 bases at V and 3 bases at J, with 12 bases between the two ends. This table comes from immunoSEQ multiplex PCR, and its TCRdb copy is limited to in-frame clones, with some not included. The data hold roughly 86,000 clones, with 80% to 90% observed a single time. The chain is built from TRBV9 and TRBJ1-1, with unresolved D. The origin of this receptor is an adult in good health. This specimen consisted of peripheral blood, obtained on day 0 of AZD1222 vaccination. The CDR3 DNA is TGTGCCAGCAGCGTAGGGGTTGGTAGGGACACTGAAGCTTTCTTT. This translates into CASSVGVGRDTEAFF.